This TCR beta chain appears in the sequencing data of a study of OX40 agonist ivuxolimab in advanced cancers. V was trimmed by 0 bases and J by 4 bases, leaving 13 bases between them. Germline CDR1 is LNHNV and CDR2 is YYDKDF (reference sequence). The CDR3 is 16 amino acids. TCRdb's copy holds only in-frame clones and misses some; the assay was immunoSEQ multiplex PCR. The data show some 59,000 clones, with about 91% seen just once and 8% to 10% held by the top ten. The clonotype was recovered from an adult with an advanced solid tumor such as melanoma, head and neck, liver or kidney cancer. The sequencing used CD4+ or CD8+ T cells sorted from blood, collected in a trial of the OX40 agonist ivuxolimab. The chain recombines TRBV15 with TRBJ1-3; D is unresolved. CDR3 sequence: CATSRDRSVLGNTIYF. The CDR3 DNA sequence: TGTGCCACCAGCAGAGACCGGTCTGTTTTAGGAAACACCATATATTTT.